Shown below are 25 T cell receptor beta chains from a single sample sequenced in a study of blood T cell repertoires in COVID-19. Sequencing was performed with immunoSEQ multiplex PCR; in TCRdb, only in-frame clones are kept and a portion is missing. The profile shows about 180,000 clones, roughly 87% of them singletons. Sequencing used peripheral blood. The receptor set was obtained from an older woman with acute or convalescent COVID-19.

The chain couples TRBV2 to TRBJ2-3; 13 positions match TRBD2. Germline V gene data show CDR1 as SNHLY and CDR2 as FYNNEI. This CDR3 has 19 amino acids. V shed 4 bases, J shed 4 bases, and the junction held 14 bases outside the gene matches. CDR3 loop: CASSATSGRAYGASDTQYF. CDR3 sequence (DNA): TGTGCCAGCAGTGCCACTAGCGGGAGGGCCTACGGAGCCTCAGATACGCAGTATTTT. Full variable domain (missing parts from reference TRBV2 and TRBJ2-3): EPEVTQTPSHQVTQMGQEVILRCVPISNHLYFYWYRQILGQKVEFLVSFYNNEISEKSEIFDDQFSVERPDGSNFTLKIRSTKLEDSAMYFCASSATSGRAYGASDTQYFGPGTRLTVL.

V usage is TRBV5-5 and J usage is TRBJ1-6; TRBD1 matches 9 bases. Looked up from germline, CDR1 is SGHKS and CDR2 is YYEKEE (reference sequence). Trimming removed 5 bases from V and 10 bases from J; junction bases left unmatched: 13. The CDR3 runs 16 residues. The CDR3 bases are TGTGCCAGCAGTCCCTCAACCGGGACAGGGCACTCACCCCTCCACTTT. This gives the protein CASSPSTGTGHSPLHF. The whole variable domain, remainder taken from reference TRBV5-5 and TRBJ1-6, is DAGVTQSPTHLIKTRGQQVTLRCSPISGHKSVSWYQQVLGQGPQFIFQYYEKEERGRGNFPDRFSARQFPNYSSELNVNALLLGDSALYLCASSPSTGTGHSPLHFGNGTRLTVT.

To note about this clone: This CDR3 is also generated by other DNA sequences in the sample. The chain has TRBV14 and TRBJ2-2, with D possibly TRBD2 on 6 matching bases. V was trimmed by 1 base and J by 0 bases, leaving 6 bases between them. There are 15 residues in the CDR3. Germline CDR1 reads SGHDN; CDR2 reads FVKESK. CDR3 sequence (DNA): TGTGCCAGCAGCCAAGGGACTACGAACACCGGGGAGCTGTTTTTT. Protein: CASSQGTTNTGELFF.

V usage is TRBV24-1 and J usage is TRBJ1-2; D perhaps matches TRBD1 (5 bases). This CDR3 is 13 amino acids long. Deletions cut 2 bases from V and 3 bases from J, with 6 bases between. Germline CDR1 KGHDR, CDR2 SFDVKD. The CDR3 region is CATSDWGDYGYTF. CDR3 DNA sequence: TGTGCCACCAGTGATTGGGGCGACTATGGCTACACCTTC.

The rearrangement links TRBV7-9 to TRBJ1-2, with D unresolved. CDR3 length equals 16 residues. V dropped 1 base and J dropped 1 base, with 13 bases sitting between them. The germline V gene encodes CDR1 SEHNR and CDR2 FQNEAQ (reference sequence). In DNA form, the CDR3 reads TGTGCCAGCAGCTTAGTCACAGACCATATTAACTATGGCTACACCTTC. Translating it yields CASSLVTDHINYGYTF.

This clone was observed a single time. The V and J genes are TRBV5-6 and TRBJ1-1; no clear D gene. The CDR3 is 13 amino acids. The germline gives CDR1 SGHDT, CDR2 YYEEEE. Trimming removed 6 bases from V and 0 bases from J, with 9 bases in between. DNA of the CDR3: TGTGCCAGCATGAGCGGGCTGAACACTGAAGCTTTCTTT. Protein: CASMSGLNTEAFF. The whole variable domain, filled in from reference TRBV5-6 and TRBJ1-1, reads DAGVTQSPTHLIKTRGQQVTLRCSPKSGHDTVSWYQQALGQGPQFIFQYYEEEERQRGNFPDRFSGHQFPNYSSELNVNALLLGDSALYLCASMSGLNTEAFFGQGTRLTVV.

The rearrangement joins TRBV5-1 to TRBJ1-2; D unclear. Per the germline V gene, CDR1 is SGHRS and CDR2 is YFSETQ. This CDR3 region has 14 residues. V was pared by 0 bases and J by 8 bases, with 14 bases between. The CDR3 bases are TGCGCCAGCAGCTTGGTAGGCTCATCACAGGGCTACACCTTC. Translating it yields CASSLVGSSQGYTF.

V is TRBV6-2 or TRBV6-3 and J is TRBJ2-1; 15 positions agree with TRBD2. Germline V gives CDR1 MNHEY, CDR2 SVGEGT. Trimming at V came to 0 bases and at J to 10 bases, leaving 4 bases not matched to a gene. This CDR3 has 16 residues. CDR3 bases: TGTGCCAGCAGTTACTCCGGGACTAGCGGGAGGCGGGAGCAGTTCTTC. Its translation is CASSYSGTSGRREQFF.

The chain has TRBV5-4 and TRBJ2-7, with D possibly being TRBD1 (6 bases). V was clipped by 2 bases and J by 6 bases, with 18 bases between them. The CDR3 loop spans 15 amino acids. Germline V gives CDR1 SGHNT, CDR2 YYREEE (reference sequence). CDR3 in DNA: TGTGCCAGCAGCTTCGTGGGGGCATCCCAGCTCGAGCAGTACTTC. It translates to CASSFVGASQLEQYF.

The chain couples TRBV13 to TRBJ1-6; no clear D gene. The V end lost 5 bases, the J end lost 10 bases, and 12 bases lay between the germline ends. The germline V gene has CDR1 PRHDT and CDR2 FYEKMQ (reference sequence). The CDR3 is 13 residues long. The CDR3 loop is CASSADPKSPLHF. The CDR3 DNA reads as TGTGCCAGCAGCGCGGATCCCAAATCACCCCTCCACTTT.

Only a few counts were recorded for this clone. V usage is TRBV10-3 and J usage is TRBJ2-7; 8 bases align to TRBD1. Germline CDR1 ENHRY, CDR2 SYGVKD. The V segment lost 8 bases and the J segment 1 base; nucleotides outside the gene matches: 7. The CDR3 length is 14 residues. The DNA of the CDR3 is TGTGCCATCGGTGGGACAGGCAGTTCCTACGAGCAGTACTTC. Translation gives CAIGGTGSSYEQYF.

The gene calls are TRBV4-1 and TRBJ2-7; weak D call: TRBD2 (5 bases). V dropped 3 bases and J dropped 0 bases, with 18 bases sitting between them. The CDR3 has 17 amino acids. Germline CDR1 MGHRA, CDR2 YSYEKL. The CDR3 spells CASSQYGGSPTSYEQYF. The CDR3 DNA reads as TGCGCCAGCAGCCAGTACGGAGGATCCCCCACCTCCTACGAGCAGTACTTC.

The gene calls are TRBV29-1 and TRBJ1-2; 9 bases line up with TRBD1. V was pared by 7 bases and J by 5 bases, with 8 bases of the junction left unmatched. Germline-derived CDR1 and CDR2 are SQVTM and ANQGSEA. The CDR3 consists of 13 residues. CDR3 nucleotides: TGCAGCGCACCACAGGGGGCCGGATATGGCTACACCTTC. It yields the protein CSAPQGAGYGYTF.

The rearrangement joins TRBV7-9 to TRBJ1-1; a possible D gene is TRBD1 (6 bases). This CDR3 is built from 14 residues. V was cut by 5 bases and J by 0 bases, with 10 bases left in between. Germline V gene sequence: CDR1 SEHNR, CDR2 FQNEAQ (reference sequence). The CDR3: CASSPGVVNTEAFF. The DNA of the CDR3 is TGTGCCAGCAGCCCAGGGGTCGTGAACACTGAAGCTTTCTTT.

The CDR3 DNA reads as TGTGCCAGCAAGCGGCAAGAGACCCAGTACTTC. Its translation: CASKRQETQYF. The J gene is TRBJ2-5, the V gene TRBV6-5; weak D call: TRBD2 (5 bases). The germline gives CDR1 MNHEY, CDR2 SVGAGI. The CDR3 is 11 amino acids. V gave up 7 bases and J gave up 2 bases, with 5 bases separating them.

This CDR3 is CAKWGGSPLHF. In DNA, the CDR3 is TGCGCCAAATGGGGGGGATCACCCCTCCACTTT. The V and J genes are TRBV23-1 and TRBJ1-6, with D maybe TRBD1 (5 bases). TRBV23-1 falls under the ORF class, with uncertain function. CDR3 length equals 11 residues. The V and J ends lost 10 bases and 10 bases respectively, with 11 bases between them.

This chain links TRBV19 with TRBJ1-1; weak D call: TRBD1 (5 bases). Germline V gives CDR1 LNHDA, CDR2 SQIVND (reference sequence). Trimming pared 3 bases from V and 0 bases from J, leaving 20 bases between. The CDR3 has 18 amino acids. The DNA of the CDR3 is TGTGCCAGTAGTATCAGGGCCAGGACCCTGGGGATGAACACTGAAGCTTTCTTT. Translated: CASSIRARTLGMNTEAFF.

This chain connects TRBV19 to TRBJ1-1; a possible D gene is TRBD1 (6 bases). Germline lookup yields CDR1 LNHDA and CDR2 SQIVND (reference sequence). Trimming left V 5 bases short and J 6 bases short, with 22 bases between. The CDR3 spans 16 residues. CDR3 bases: TGTGCCAGTAGTCGTGCCCAGACAAGGGGGAGTCCTGAAGCTTTCTTT. Protein: CASSRAQTRGSPEAFF.

The rearrangement links TRBV27 to TRBJ1-2, with a weak D call TRBD1 (6 bases). The CDR3 covers 13 residues. Trimming stripped 5 bases from V and 5 bases from J, with 12 bases between. Looked up from germline, CDR1 is MNHEY and CDR2 is SMNVEV (reference sequence). The CDR3 region is CASSGIQGYGYTF. CDR3 DNA sequence: TGTGCCAGCAGTGGTATACAGGGATATGGCTACACCTTC.

This rearrangement joins TRBV27 to TRBJ1-2; D is possibly TRBD1 (6 bases). V lost 7 bases and J 3 bases, leaving 24 bases between the germline ends. This CDR3 spans 17 amino acids. Germline-derived CDR1 and CDR2 are MNHEY and SMNVEV (reference sequence). In DNA form, the CDR3 reads TGTGCCAGCACCGCGCAGGGGCGCCGGGGGGAAGACTATGGCTACACCTTC. The encoded protein is CASTAQGRRGEDYGYTF.

This chain uses TRBV7-2 with TRBJ1-5, with TRBD1 matching 7 bases. The CDR3 runs 14 residues. V was pared by 8 bases and J by 1 base, with 5 bases of the junction left unmatched. CDR1 and CDR2 (germline): SGHTA, FQGNSA. CDR3 sequence (DNA): TGTGCCAGCGCCCGGACAGGAAGCAATCAGCCCCAGCATTTT. Translation gives CASARTGSNQPQHF. Drawing the rest from reference TRBV7-2 and TRBJ1-5, the complete variable domain is GAGVSQSPSNKVTEKGKDVELRCDPISGHTALYWYRQSLGQGLEFLIYFQGNSAPDKSGLPSDRFSAERTGGSVSTLTIQRTQQEDSAVYLCASARTGSNQPQHFGDGTRLSIL.

The chain employs TRBV7-9 and TRBJ2-1; TRBD2 aligns across 8 bases. The CDR3 length is 15 residues. V shed 1 base, J shed 4 bases, and the junction held 3 bases outside the gene matches. In germline, CDR1 is SEHNR, CDR2 FQNEAQ (reference sequence). DNA for the CDR3: TGTGCCAGCAGCTTAGGGCGGGGGGAGTACAATGAGCAGTTCTTC. Protein sequence: CASSLGRGEYNEQFF.

This rearrangement joins TRBV9 to TRBJ1-1, with 9 positions matching TRBD1. CDR1 and CDR2 (germline): SGDLS, YYNGEE. This CDR3 spans 17 amino acids. V was clipped by 0 bases and J by 1 base; unmatched bases: 7. The CDR3 here is CASSVGQGVIPNTEAFF. DNA for the CDR3: TGTGCCAGCAGCGTAGGACAGGGGGTGATTCCGAACACTGAAGCTTTCTTT.

The chain is built from TRBV28 and TRBJ2-3; 9 nucleotides align to TRBD2. With V trimmed by 5 bases and J by 0 bases, 6 bases remained unmatched. CDR1 and CDR2 (germline): MDHEN, SYDVKM. This CDR3 region has 16 residues. CDR3 coding DNA: TGTGCCAGCAGTCCATCCCTAGCGGGGAGCACAGATACGCAGTATTTT. Translating gives CASSPSLAGSTDTQYF.

The rearrangement joins TRBV14 to TRBJ1-1; D is unresolved. V was pared by 3 bases and J by 2 bases, with 16 bases between. The CDR3 contains 16 residues. Per the germline V gene, CDR1 is SGHDN and CDR2 is FVKESK. As DNA, the CDR3 is TGTGCCAGCAGCCATTTCCCCCGGAGGGCAAACACTGAAGCTTTCTTT. It yields the protein CASSHFPRRANTEAFF.